A single sample is the source of the 24 T cell receptor beta chains below, sequenced in a study of shared T cell receptors in the human thymus. Here immunoSEQ multiplex PCR was the method, and the copy in TCRdb shows in-frame clones only, minus some. Here the sample spans some 700,000 clones, approximately 85% being singletons. These data were also filed under a second study, of human thymus T cells.

Sequencing used thymocytes. These receptors were obtained from a girl under two years old with a congenital heart defect.

The chain is built from TRBV7-4 and TRBJ1-1; TRBD1 matches 7 bases. V lost 6 bases, J lost 4 bases, and 8 bases stayed unmatched. The germline V gene encodes CDR1 SGHVT and CDR2 SQSDAQ. This CDR3 has 14 amino acids. The CDR3 reads CASSRQGLSTEAFF. CDR3 coding DNA: TGTGCCAGCAGTCGACAGGGATTAAGCACTGAAGCTTTCTTT.

This clone was seen just once. The chain combines TRBV5-1 with TRBJ1-1; 9 nucleotides align to TRBD1. This CDR3 region has 17 residues. The junction had 14 bases not matched to a gene; V was cut back by 5 bases and J by 3 bases. In germline, CDR1 is SGHRS, CDR2 YFSETQ. CDR3 loop: CASSCRSDRGRDTEAFF. The CDR3 region has the DNA TGCGCCAGCAGTTGTCGATCCGACAGGGGGAGGGACACTGAAGCTTTCTTT.

This chain connects TRBV4-1 to TRBJ1-2; 7 nucleotides align to TRBD1. This CDR3 is 18 amino acids long. Germline CDR1 is MGHRA and CDR2 is YSYEKL. J was trimmed by 4 bases and V by 1 base; bases with no gene match: 15. The chain's CDR3 is CASSQVRLTGPEGYGYTF. In nucleotides, the CDR3 is TGCGCCAGCAGCCAAGTACGGTTGACAGGGCCCGAGGGCTATGGCTACACCTTC.

The V gene is TRBV7-6, the J gene TRBJ1-1; TRBD1 aligns across 11 bases. The J segment lost 1 base and the V segment lost 1 base, leaving 17 bases of the junction unmatched. The CDR3 length is 21 residues. The germline V gene has CDR1 SGHVS and CDR2 FNYEAQ. CDR3 residues: CASSLVGQGDGGFFRNTEAFF. CDR3 in DNA: TGTGCCAGCAGCTTAGTGGGACAGGGGGATGGTGGCTTTTTCCGGAACACTGAAGCTTTCTTT.

The chain couples TRBV6-4 to TRBJ2-1, with D perhaps TRBD2 (6 bases). Germline V lookup: CDR1 MRHNA, CDR2 SNTAGT. The CDR3 has 14 residues. V lost 5 bases to trimming and J lost 5 bases, with 13 bases between them. CDR3 sequence reads: CASSLASTDNEQFF. The CDR3 bases are TGTGCCAGCAGTCTAGCGTCCACTGACAATGAGCAGTTCTTC.

The gene calls are TRBV6-4 and TRBJ1-1, with 8 bases that match TRBD1. The trim removed 6 bases at V and 4 bases at J, leaving 16 bases unmatched. Germline V lookup: CDR1 MRHNA, CDR2 SNTAGT. This CDR3 is built from 17 residues. CDR3 in amino acids: CASRGSDRVGGSTEAFF. The CDR3, as DNA: TGTGCCAGCAGGGGCTCGGACAGGGTCGGGGGAAGCACTGAAGCTTTCTTT.

The chain combines TRBV7-2 with TRBJ1-5, with D possibly TRBD1 on 5 matching bases. The germline gives CDR1 SGHTA, CDR2 FQGNSA. The length of the CDR3 is 15 residues. Trimming took off 5 bases at V and 0 bases at J, with 11 bases between the two ends. The CDR3 DNA sequence: TGTGCCAGCAGCCCCGGGGGTAATAGCAATCAGCCCCAGCATTTT. Its translation: CASSPGGNSNQPQHF.

This clone was recorded a few times. The genes are TRBV6-1 and TRBJ2-1, with D maybe TRBD2 (7 bases). The V gene lost 0 bases and the J gene lost 8 bases, with 17 bases spanning the gap. This CDR3 has 16 amino acids. From germline, CDR1 is MNHNS and CDR2 SASEGT. CDR3 bases: TGTGCCAGCAGTGAAGCGACGGGGGGCGGTGACCATGAGCAGTTCTTC. Translating it yields CASSEATGGGDHEQFF.

This clone has only a few counts. J is TRBJ2-1 and V is TRBV4-2; TRBD1 aligns across 7 bases. The V and J ends lost 0 bases and 5 bases, in that order; junction bases with no gene match: 10. CDR1 LGHNA and CDR2 YNFKEQ come from the germline V gene. This CDR3 region has 17 residues. The CDR3 nucleotides are TGTGCCAGCAGCCAAGATATCCATCGAGGACAGGACAATGAGCAGTTCTTC. Amino acid sequence: CASSQDIHRGQDNEQFF.

The chain carries TRBV11-2 and TRBJ2-5, with D perhaps TRBD1 (6 bases). The CDR3 is made up of 14 amino acids. Per the germline V gene, CDR1 is SGHAT and CDR2 is FQNNGV. With 6 bases removed from V and 1 base from J, the gap between germline ends came to 12 bases. The CDR3 spells CASRCSGVQETQYF. CDR3 nucleotides: TGTGCCAGCAGATGCTCAGGGGTCCAAGAGACCCAGTACTTC.

The J gene is TRBJ2-2, the V gene TRBV10-3, with TRBD2 matching over 7 bases. This CDR3 is 18 amino acids long. The germline CDR1 and CDR2 sequences are ENHRY and SYGVKD. The V and J ends lost 6 bases and 2 bases, in that order; junction bases with no gene match: 15. The CDR3 loop is CAIRVPTSSQYNTGELFF. The CDR3 coding sequence is TGTGCCATCAGGGTTCCGACTAGCTCCCAATATAACACCGGGGAGCTGTTTTTT.

This chain's CDR3 is CASSIASQGGYGYTF. CDR3 nucleotide sequence: TGTGCCAGTAGTATAGCCTCCCAGGGAGGGTATGGCTACACCTTC. The genes are TRBV19 and TRBJ1-2; a weak D match, TRBD1 (5 bases). The germline CDR1 and CDR2 sequences are LNHDA and SQIVND (reference sequence). Trimming cost V 1 base and J 5 bases, with 14 bases left between them. This CDR3 contains 15 residues.

This rearrangement joins TRBV11-2 to TRBJ1-6, with D possibly TRBD1 on 6 matching bases. V was shortened by 2 bases and J by 9 bases, with 8 bases between the two germline ends. The CDR3 spans 13 residues. Germline-derived CDR1 and CDR2 are SGHAT and FQNNGV. The CDR3 nucleotides read TGTGCCAGCAGCTTAAGACAGGTTTCACCCCTCCACTTT. Translated: CASSLRQVSPLHF.

This clone has just a few counts. This sequence joins TRBV29-1 and TRBJ1-1; possible D gene TRBD1, 6 bases. Trimming shortened V by 5 bases and J by 3 bases, and 16 bases separated the two germline ends. CDR1 is SQVTM, CDR2 ANQGSEA, per germline. The CDR3 loop spans 14 amino acids. The CDR3 reads CSVCPEQGYTEAFF. The CDR3 coding sequence is TGCAGCGTTTGCCCGGAACAGGGCTACACTGAAGCTTTCTTT.

J is TRBJ2-3 and V is TRBV29-1, with D possibly being TRBD1 (5 bases). The CDR3 length is 13 residues. The germline V gene encodes CDR1 SQVTM and CDR2 ANQGSEA. V was pared by 3 bases and J by 2 bases, with 9 bases between. The CDR3 nucleotides are TGCAGCGTTGATTGGGGCTACACAGATACGCAGTATTTT. It is translated as CSVDWGYTDTQYF.

The CDR3 coding sequence is TGTGCCAGCAGCGTAGGGTGGGGGGGCCAACTCTCTGGGGCCAACGTCCTGACTTTC. As protein: CASSVGWGGQLSGANVLTF. The J gene is TRBJ2-6, the V gene TRBV9; weak D call: TRBD2 (7 bases). This CDR3 is 19 amino acids long. CDR1 and CDR2 (germline): SGDLS, YYNGEE. Trimming pared 0 bases from V and 0 bases from J, leaving 16 bases between.

The chain carries TRBV2 and TRBJ2-7; 7 nucleotides match TRBD2. The CDR3 contains 17 residues. The ends lost 8 bases at V and 7 bases at J; junction bases unmatched: 23. Germline V CDR1 and CDR2: SNHLY, FYNNEI. The CDR3 loop reads CASVGRRAGLASSEQYF. The CDR3 DNA follows: TGTGCCAGCGTTGGGCGGAGAGCGGGGTTGGCCAGTAGTGAGCAGTACTTC.

The rearrangement uses TRBV5-6 and TRBJ2-3; tentatively, D is TRBD1 (6 bases). Germline-derived CDR1 and CDR2 are SGHDT and YYEEEE. CDR3 size: 15 residues. Between the trimmed V and J ends, which lost 6 bases and 2 bases, there was a span of 16 bases. CDR3: CASNLTGLATDTQYF. DNA of the CDR3: TGTGCCAGCAACCTTACAGGGTTGGCCACAGATACGCAGTATTTT. The full variable domain, completed using reference TRBV5-6 and TRBJ2-3, is DAGVTQSPTHLIKTRGQQVTLRCSPKSGHDTVSWYQQALGQGPQFIFQYYEEEERQRGNFPDRFSGHQFPNYSSELNVNALLLGDSALYLCASNLTGLATDTQYFGPGTRLTVL.

This chain links TRBV11-2 with TRBJ2-2, with D maybe TRBD2 (6 bases). Germline V lookup: CDR1 SGHAT, CDR2 FQNNGV. The CDR3 totals 14 residues. V dropped 3 bases and J dropped 1 base, with 6 bases sitting between them. The CDR3 region has the DNA TGTGCCAGCAGCTTCGGGGGGAACACCGGGGAGCTGTTTTTT. It yields the protein CASSFGGNTGELFF.

The V and J genes are TRBV4-1 and TRBJ2-5; D possibly corresponds to TRBD1 (5 bases). CDR1 is MGHRA and CDR2 is YSYEKL in the germline V gene. The CDR3 has 17 amino acids. Trimming removed 0 bases from V and 3 bases from J, with 17 bases in between. This CDR3 is CASSQEGQGAHKETQYF. DNA for the CDR3: TGCGCCAGCAGCCAAGAGGGTCAGGGTGCCCATAAAGAGACCCAGTACTTC.

The chain links TRBV6-6 to TRBJ1-1; D is undetermined. CDR1 MNHNY and CDR2 SVGAGI come from the germline V gene (reference sequence). Trimming pared 0 bases from V and 4 bases from J, leaving 12 bases between. The CDR3 spans 15 residues. CDR3 region: CASSYSKSVATEAFF. CDR3 coding DNA: TGTGCCAGCAGTTACTCGAAATCAGTTGCCACTGAAGCTTTCTTT.

The genes are TRBV7-3 and TRBJ2-1; D ambiguous. CDR3 length: 13 residues. V lost 5 bases to trimming and J lost 3 bases, with 8 bases between them. Germline-derived CDR1 and CDR2 are SGHTA and FQGTGA. Here the CDR3 DNA reads TGTGCCAGCAGCCCCCAAATCTACAATGAGCAGTTCTTC. As protein: CASSPQIYNEQFF.

This chain links TRBV6-1 with TRBJ2-7; 8 bases are shared with TRBD2. J was trimmed by 1 base and V by 6 bases; bases with no gene match: 8. CDR1 and CDR2 (germline): MNHNS, SASEGT. There are 15 residues in the CDR3. CDR3 DNA sequence: TGTGCCAGCAGAGTCCGGGAGGGGATTTCCTACGAGCAGTACTTC. This translates into CASRVREGISYEQYF.

The chain combines TRBV19 with TRBJ2-5; perhaps TRBD2 as D (6 bases). Trimming removed 5 bases from V and 9 bases from J, with 22 bases in between. The length of the CDR3 is 15 residues. CDR1 LNHDA and CDR2 SQIVND come from the germline V gene (reference sequence). The CDR3 sequence is CASSAWTNQETAQYF. The CDR3 DNA sequence: TGTGCCAGTAGTGCCTGGACTAACCAAGAGACGGCCCAGTACTTC.